These 8 T cell receptor beta chains originate from one sample sequenced in a study of cytomegalovirus exposure and HLA in healthy donors. A multiplex PCR was run with 60 Vbeta primers and 13 Jbeta primers. The method was immunoSEQ multiplex PCR; TCRdb's version includes in-frame clones alone and lacks a portion of them. In the table there are around 220,000 clones, roughly four fifths of which are singletons. The sequencing sample was made of PBMCs. The source is a girl under 18 in good health and CMV-seronegative.

This rearrangement joins TRBV28 to TRBJ1-5; 10 nucleotides agree with TRBD1. The ends lost 2 bases at V and 2 bases at J; junction bases unmatched: 6. The length of the CDR3 is 17 residues. Germline values: CDR1 MDHEN, CDR2 SYDVKM. The DNA of the CDR3 is TGTGCCAGCAGTTTAGAGACAGGGGGCGAGGGCAATCAGCCCCAGCATTTT. The encoded protein is CASSLETGGEGNQPQHF.

The gene calls are TRBV18 and TRBJ1-3; the D is unclear. The CDR3 covers 15 residues. Per the germline V gene, CDR1 is KGHSH and CDR2 is LQKENI. V was cut by 2 bases and J by 0 bases, with 8 bases left in between. Written as DNA, the CDR3 is TGTGCCAGCTCACCAGCACAGTCCTCTGGAAACACCATATATTTT. Translation: CASSPAQSSGNTIYF. Based on the CDR3 plus reference TRBV18 and TRBJ1-3, the full variable domain is NAGVMQNPRHLVRRRGQEARLRCSPMKGHSHVYWYRQLPEEGLKFMVYLQKENIIDESGMPKERFSAEFPKEGPSILRIQQVVRGDSAAYFCASSPAQSSGNTIYFGEGSWLTVV.

The count of this clone is one. The chain joins TRBV18 to TRBJ2-7, with a possible D match to TRBD1 (6 bases). Germline V gene data show CDR1 as KGHSH and CDR2 as LQKENI. This CDR3 is 14 amino acids long. V lost 6 bases and J 0 bases, leaving 12 bases between the germline ends. The CDR3 DNA sequence: TGTGCCAGCTCCAGGGGTATTAACTCCTACGAGCAGTACTTC. Translating it yields CASSRGINSYEQYF.

In this sample, this clone turned up once. The chain combines TRBV28 with TRBJ2-1; 7 bases are shared with TRBD2. J lost 4 bases, V lost 4 bases, and 13 bases had no gene match. This CDR3 comprises 17 residues. Germline CDR1 is MDHEN and CDR2 is SYDVKM. For the CDR3, the DNA is TGTGCCAGCAGTTCCCCCGATAGTAGCGGGCTTTACAATGAGCAGTTCTTC. This encodes CASSSPDSSGLYNEQFF.

This clone has only a few counts. This chain links TRBV19 with TRBJ1-1; D is uncertain. Germline V lookup: CDR1 LNHDA, CDR2 SQIVND (reference sequence). The CDR3 covers 13 residues. Trimming removed 3 bases from V and 6 bases from J, with 11 bases in between. This chain's CDR3 is CASSINGVAEAFF. CDR3 coding DNA: TGTGCCAGTAGTATTAACGGGGTGGCTGAAGCTTTCTTT.

The V gene is TRBV11-1, the J gene TRBJ2-1; D gene unclear. The CDR3 covers 14 residues. V lost 0 bases to trimming and J lost 8 bases, with 11 bases between them. Germline-derived CDR1 and CDR2 are SGHAT and FQDESV (reference sequence). CDR3: CASSLALESDEQFF. DNA of the CDR3: TGTGCCAGCAGCTTAGCGCTCGAGAGCGATGAGCAGTTCTTC.

The V and J genes are TRBV27 and TRBJ2-4, with D possibly TRBD2 on 5 matching bases. This CDR3 contains 17 residues. V shed 1 base and J shed 1 base, with 14 bases lying between them. Germline assignment: CDR1 MNHEY and CDR2 SMNVEV (reference sequence). CDR3 sequence: CASSLFAGGEAKNIQYF. As DNA, the CDR3 is TGTGCCAGCAGTTTATTTGCTGGAGGCGAGGCCAAAAACATTCAGTACTTC.

The chain employs TRBV6-5 and TRBJ1-1; 7 bases align to TRBD1. The CDR3 loop spans 14 amino acids. Looked up from germline, CDR1 is MNHEY and CDR2 is SVGAGI. Trimming cost V 2 bases and J 5 bases; bases outside gene matches: 5. CDR3 nucleotide sequence: TGTGCCAGCAGTTACAGGGGGCGGGTGACTGAAGCTTTCTTT. This sequence encodes CASSYRGRVTEAFF.